Following are 14 T cell receptor beta chains from one sample sequenced in a study of blood T cell repertoires in COVID-19. Sequencing used immunoSEQ multiplex PCR; TCRdb keeps in-frame clones, though not all of them. The sample consists of about 220,000 clones, 86% of them appearing once. The sequenced sample was peripheral blood. These receptors were taken from a woman in her forties or fifties with COVID-19, enrolled during active disease.

This clone was recorded once. The chain employs TRBV4-1 and TRBJ1-5; D uncertain. V was cut by 2 bases and J by 0 bases, with 14 bases left in between. CDR3 length: 17 amino acids. The germline V gene encodes CDR1 MGHRA and CDR2 YSYEKL. This chain's CDR3 is CASSQISSLISNQPQHF. The CDR3 DNA sequence: TGCGCCAGCAGCCAAATTTCTAGCCTAATTAGCAATCAGCCCCAGCATTTT.

This chain joins TRBV11-2 and TRBJ1-5; D is undetermined. The CDR3 is made up of 13 amino acids. Germline assignment: CDR1 SGHAT and CDR2 FQNNGV. Trimming removed 1 base from V and 6 bases from J, with 7 bases in between. CDR3 sequence (DNA): TGTGCCAGCAGCTTAGGCCGGGGTCAGCCCCAGCATTTT. Translating gives CASSLGRGQPQHF.

V gene TRBV10-3 combines with J gene TRBJ1-1; D call uncertain. The V end was cut by 11 bases, the J end by 4 bases, with 11 bases between. Germline-derived CDR1 and CDR2 are ENHRY and SYGVKD. CDR3 length: 11 residues. In nucleotides, the CDR3 is TGTGCCTCCATTGAGGGCACTGAAGCTTTCTTT. Its protein product is CASIEGTEAFF.

The gene calls are TRBV6-5 and TRBJ1-1; 9 bases are a match to TRBD1. J gave up 5 bases and V 5 bases, and 9 bases lay outside the gene matches. This CDR3 has 15 residues. Per germline, CDR1 MNHEY and CDR2 SVGAGI. CDR3 in amino acids: CASSTPGQGRTEAFF. DNA of the CDR3: TGTGCCAGCAGTACACCCGGACAGGGGAGGACTGAAGCTTTCTTT.

This chain connects TRBV6-6 to TRBJ1-2; a possible D gene is TRBD1 (5 bases). With 7 bases removed from V and 5 bases from J, the gap between germline ends came to 14 bases. Per germline, CDR1 MNHNY and CDR2 SVGAGI (reference sequence). The CDR3 consists of 13 residues. The CDR3 region is CASNPGIQYGYTF. The CDR3 DNA follows: TGTGCCAGCAATCCAGGGATCCAATATGGCTACACCTTC.

The DNA for the CDR3 is TGCGCCAGCAGCTTTCGACAGGGCAGCTCTGGGGCCAACGTCCTGACTTTC. Translating gives CASSFRQGSSGANVLTF. The rearrangement links TRBV5-1 to TRBJ2-6, with 7 bases aligning to TRBD1. The CDR3 has 17 amino acids. Germline CDR1 SGHRS, CDR2 YFSETQ. V dropped 2 bases and J dropped 0; count of bases not matched to a gene: 5.

The genes are TRBV9 and TRBJ1-6; TRBD1 matches at 7 bases. CDR1 is SGDLS and CDR2 is YYNGEE in the germline V gene. V lost 0 bases to trimming and J lost 11 bases; unmatched junction nucleotides: 5. The CDR3 contains 14 residues. CDR3 nucleotide sequence: TGTGCCAGCAGCGTAGGGGCAGGGGGAACACCCCTCCACTTT. Translated: CASSVGAGGTPLHF.

V is TRBV4-1 and J is TRBJ2-7; TRBD1 matches 7 bases. The germline V gene has CDR1 MGHRA and CDR2 YSYEKL. The CDR3 extends over 13 amino acids. Trimming cost V 5 bases and J 6 bases; bases outside gene matches: 7. The CDR3 region is CASSSTGAGEQYV. The DNA for the CDR3 is TGCGCCAGCAGCTCAACAGGGGCCGGCGAGCAGTACGTC.

The chain uses TRBV14 and TRBJ2-3, with 9 bases that match TRBD2. The germline V gene has CDR1 SGHDN and CDR2 FVKESK. The CDR3 is 17 amino acids. V was clipped by 3 bases and J by 2 bases; unmatched bases: 9. The CDR3 sequence: CASSQWISGGFTDTQYF. The CDR3 DNA reads TGTGCCAGCAGCCAGTGGATAAGCGGGGGGTTCACAGATACGCAGTATTTT. The variable domain in full, with the rest retrieved from reference TRBV14 and TRBJ2-3, is EAGVTQFPSHSVIEKGQTVTLRCDPISGHDNLYWYRRVMGKEIKFLLHFVKESKQDESGMPNNRFLAERTGGTYSTLKVQPAELEDSGVYFCASSQWISGGFTDTQYFGPGTRLTVL.

V usage is TRBV2 and J usage is TRBJ2-1; 9 bases line up with TRBD2. V lost 4 bases, J lost 3 bases, and 1 base stayed unmatched. Germline loops: CDR1 SNHLY, CDR2 FYNNEI. The CDR3 totals 14 residues. The CDR3 bases are TGTGCCAGCAGTGGCGGGGGGGACTACAATGAGCAGTTCTTC. Amino acids: CASSGGGDYNEQFF.

The chain is built from TRBV5-4 and TRBJ2-2, with D maybe TRBD2 (6 bases). V was clipped by 10 bases and J by 2 bases, with 15 bases between them. The germline gives CDR1 SGHNT, CDR2 YYREEE (reference sequence). The CDR3 spans 14 residues. The chain's CDR3 is CAGSLAVNTGELFF. DNA for the CDR3: TGTGCCGGCTCATTAGCGGTAAACACCGGGGAGCTGTTTTTT.

The DNA for the CDR3 is TGTGCCAGCAGCCAAAGGGGACAGGGTTCAACTAATGAAAAACTGTTTTTT. Translated, it gives CASSQRGQGSTNEKLFF. J is TRBJ1-4 and V is TRBV3-1 (or the pseudogene TRBV3-2); 9 nucleotides match TRBD1. CDR3 length: 17 amino acids. The V segment lost 2 bases and the J segment 0 bases; nucleotides outside the gene matches: 4. The V gene's germline CDR1 is LGHDT and CDR2 YNNKEL (reference sequence).

The chain combines TRBV2 with TRBJ2-2, with a tentative D call TRBD2 (5 bases). The CDR3 is 13 amino acids. CDR1 is SNHLY, CDR2 FYNNEI, per germline. Trimming took 8 bases from V and 5 from J, leaving 12 bases between them. CDR3: CASFGVGTGELFF. In DNA, the CDR3 is TGTGCCAGCTTCGGGGTGGGGACCGGGGAGCTGTTTTTT.

The chain combines TRBV18 with TRBJ2-7; D is possibly TRBD1 (5 bases). Trimming removed 3 bases at V and 1 base at J, with 16 bases between. The CDR3 runs to 16 residues. In germline, CDR1 is KGHSH, CDR2 LQKENI. CDR3 nucleotide sequence: TGTGCCAGCTCACCGCTCCAGGGTTTTTCGTCCTACGAGCAGTACGTC. It encodes CASSPLQGFSSYEQYV.